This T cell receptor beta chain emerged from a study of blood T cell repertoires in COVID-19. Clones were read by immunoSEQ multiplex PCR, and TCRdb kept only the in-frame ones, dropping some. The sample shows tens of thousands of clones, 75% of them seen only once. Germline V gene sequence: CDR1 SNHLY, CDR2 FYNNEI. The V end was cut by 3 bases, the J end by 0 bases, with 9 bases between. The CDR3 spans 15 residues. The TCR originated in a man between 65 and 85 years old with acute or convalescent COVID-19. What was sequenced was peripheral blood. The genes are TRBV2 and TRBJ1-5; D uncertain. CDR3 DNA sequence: TGTGCCAGCAGTGAGTTCAGTTATAGCAATCAGCCCCAGCATTTT. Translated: CASSEFSYSNQPQHF.